The clone carrying this TCR beta chain showed up just a few times. The data derive from a study of T cell responses to AZD1222 COVID-19 vaccine. The repertoire was sequenced with immunoSEQ multiplex PCR; TCRdb's copy has only in-frame clones and lacks some. The sample includes about 140,000 clones, roughly 93% of them seen just once. This specimen was peripheral blood, taken on day 0 of MenACWY control vaccination. This clonotype was obtained from an adult in good health.

This CDR3 is CASSFSGAEKLFF. In DNA, the CDR3 is TGTGCCAGCAGTTTTAGTGGTGCTGAAAAACTGTTTTTT. The V gene is TRBV27, the J gene TRBJ1-4, with D unresolved. Germline-derived CDR1 and CDR2 are MNHEY and SMNVEV (reference sequence). V was shortened by 3 bases and J by 7 bases, with 9 bases between the two germline ends. This CDR3 is built from 13 residues. Together with reference TRBV27 and TRBJ1-4, the CDR3 gives the full variable domain: EAQVTQNPRYLITVTGKKLTVTCSQNMNHEYMSWYRQDPGLGLRQIYYSMNVEVTDKGDVPEGYKVSRKEKRNFPLILESPSPNQTSLYFCASSFSGAEKLFFGSGTQLSVL.